This T cell receptor beta chain was obtained from a study of T cells in localized non-small cell lung cancer. In the case of this clone: Its antigen is still unknown.

Study-wide results and limits: Maximal T cell clonality occurred in uninvolved adjacent lung, with tumor ranking below it.

TCRdb's copy holds only in-frame clones and misses some; the assay was immunoSEQ multiplex PCR. The sample includes around 130,000 clones, around 89% of them seen just once. CDR3 length: 14 residues. Germline V gives CDR1 MNHEY, CDR2 SVGAGI. V lost 8 bases to trimming and J lost 3 bases, with 15 bases between them. The rearrangement uses TRBV6-5 and TRBJ2-3; D is unclear. The sequence was obtained from a female donor over 55 with stage I lung adenocarcinoma. The source material was peripheral blood, sampled before any cancer treatment. The CDR3 DNA sequence: TGTGCCAGCGGCCGCCGATTGGGGACAGATACGCAGTATTTT. It codes for CASGRRLGTDTQYF.